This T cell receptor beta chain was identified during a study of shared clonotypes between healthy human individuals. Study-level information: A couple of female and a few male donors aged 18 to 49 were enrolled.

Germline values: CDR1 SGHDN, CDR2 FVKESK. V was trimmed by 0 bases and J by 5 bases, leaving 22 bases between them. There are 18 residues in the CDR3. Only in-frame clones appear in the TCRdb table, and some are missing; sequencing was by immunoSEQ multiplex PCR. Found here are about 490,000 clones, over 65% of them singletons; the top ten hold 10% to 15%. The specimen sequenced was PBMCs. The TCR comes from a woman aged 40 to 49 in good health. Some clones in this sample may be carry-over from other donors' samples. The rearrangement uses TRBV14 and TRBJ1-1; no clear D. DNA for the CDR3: TGTGCCAGCAGCCAAGAATTAGGCCATTGCAATTCGGGGACTGAAGCTTTCTTT. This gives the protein CASSQELGHCNSGTEAFF.